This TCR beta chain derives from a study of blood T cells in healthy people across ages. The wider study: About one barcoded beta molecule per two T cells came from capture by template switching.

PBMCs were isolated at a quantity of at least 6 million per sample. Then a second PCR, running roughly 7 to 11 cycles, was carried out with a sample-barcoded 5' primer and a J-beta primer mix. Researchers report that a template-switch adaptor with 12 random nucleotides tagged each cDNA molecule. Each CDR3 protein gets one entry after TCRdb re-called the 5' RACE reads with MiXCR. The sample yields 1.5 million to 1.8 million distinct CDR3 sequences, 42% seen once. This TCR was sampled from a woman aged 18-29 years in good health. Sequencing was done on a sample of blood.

CDR3 sequence: CASSYSGGITDTQYF. The CDR3 DNA sequence: TGTGCCAGCAGTTACTCGGGCGGAATAACAGATACGCAGTATTTT. The V gene is TRBV6-6, the J gene TRBJ2-3; D is unresolved. Germline assignment: CDR1 MNHNY and CDR2 SVGAGI (reference sequence). This CDR3 is 15 amino acids long. Trimming shortened V by 0 bases and J by 3 bases, and 10 bases separated the two germline ends.